The 28 T cell receptor beta chains reported below all come from one sample, sequenced in a study of blood T cells in healthy people across ages. Next came a second PCR, run for about 6 to 11 cycles, which used a sample-barcoded 5' primer along with a J-beta primer mix. TCRdb fed the 5' RACE reads into MiXCR, producing one record per CDR3 protein. Here the sample spans about a million distinct CDR3 sequences, roughly two fifths being singletons. The sequenced sample was blood. The source is a man younger than 35 in good health.

This clonotype occurred many times. The CDR3 nucleotides are TGTGCCAGCAGCTTAGTTTCCGGACAGGGGGTCAATGGCTACACCTTC. The encoded protein is CASSLVSGQGVNGYTF. The chain employs TRBV7-2 and TRBJ1-2; the match to TRBD1 covers 10 bases. J lost 6 bases, V lost 1 base, and 8 bases had no gene match. The germline gives CDR1 SGHTA, CDR2 FQGNSA. The CDR3 sequence is 16 residues long. Using reference TRBV7-2 and TRBJ1-2 for the parts outside the CDR3, the full variable domain is GAGVSQSPSNKVTEKGKDVELRCDPISGHTALYWYRQSLGQGLEFLIYFQGNSAPDKSGLPSDRFSAERTGGSVSTLTIQRTQQEDSAVYLCASSLVSGQGVNGYTFGSGTRLTVV.

This clonotype was seen many times. The chain couples TRBV10-3 to TRBJ2-3; D is perhaps TRBD1 (6 bases). The CDR3 consists of 15 residues. CDR1 and CDR2 from the germline V gene are ENHRY and SYGVKD. V was cut by 7 bases and J by 4 bases, with 18 bases left in between. CDR3 nucleotides: TGTGCCATCAATGGACAGAGGGCTGGGTCAGATACGCAGTATTTT. This sequence encodes CAINGQRAGSDTQYF.

Note on this clonotype: At one end, the junction sequence differs from germline, possibly due to a read error. The chain joins TRBV20-1 to TRBJ1-2; 7 bases are a match to TRBD1. The CDR3 runs to 12 residues. Germline CDR1 DFQATT, CDR2 SNEGSKA (reference sequence). In DNA form, the CDR3 reads TGCAATGCTATGGGGACAGCGTATGGCTACACCTTC. Its translation: CNAMGTAYGYTF.

V usage is TRBV20-1 and J usage is TRBJ2-3, with D tentatively TRBD2 (6 bases). Germline V lookup: CDR1 DFQATT, CDR2 SNEGSKA (reference sequence). The CDR3 consists of 12 residues. V shed 6 bases and J shed 3 bases, with 10 bases lying between them. The CDR3 DNA is TGCAGTGCCTGGGGGGAAACAGATACGCAGTATTTT. This sequence encodes CSAWGETDTQYF.

A few counts support this clonotype. The chain couples TRBV12-3 or TRBV12-4 to TRBJ2-5; TRBD2 might be the D (5 bases). The CDR3 spans 13 residues. Between the trimmed V and J ends, which lost 4 bases and 5 bases, there was a span of 11 bases. This CDR3 is CASSCKPGETQYF. The CDR3, as DNA: TGTGCCAGCAGTTGTAAGCCGGGGGAGACCCAGTACTTC.

V is TRBV12-3 or TRBV12-4 and J is TRBJ2-3; D is unresolved. V dropped 7 bases and J dropped 0 bases, with 14 bases sitting between them. This CDR3 is 15 amino acids long. DNA of the CDR3: TGTGCCAGCACCCCCTGGCGTTCTAGCACAGATACGCAGTATTTT. Translation: CASTPWRSSTDTQYF.

The V and J genes are TRBV28 and TRBJ1-1; a weak D match, TRBD1 (6 bases). This CDR3 contains 13 residues. The germline V and J ends were trimmed by 6 bases and 6 bases, with 14 bases remaining between them. From germline, CDR1 is MDHEN and CDR2 SYDVKM. DNA for the CDR3: TGTGCCAGCAGGGAAACAGGGAAGCCTGAAGCTTTCTTT. It encodes CASRETGKPEAFF.

This rearrangement joins TRBV4-3 to TRBJ1-6, with D maybe TRBD1 (5 bases). CDR1 and CDR2 from the germline V gene are LGHNA and YSLEER. The CDR3 contains 17 residues. Between the trimmed V and J ends, which lost 1 base and 7 bases, there was a span of 17 bases. CDR3 residues: CASSQGFQGLGNSPLHF. CDR3 DNA sequence: TGCGCCAGCAGCCAAGGATTCCAGGGACTCGGGAATTCACCCCTCCACTTT.

This clonotype showed up many times. This sequence joins TRBV29-1 and TRBJ2-1, with D possibly being TRBD2 (6 bases). With 0 bases removed from V and 5 bases from J, the gap between germline ends came to 14 bases. The CDR3 sequence is 15 residues long. In germline, CDR1 is SQVTM, CDR2 ANQGSEA. CDR3: CSVEESSAEDNEQFF. The DNA for the CDR3 is TGCAGCGTTGAAGAGTCTAGCGCCGAAGACAATGAGCAGTTCTTC.

V gene TRBV7-9 combines with J gene TRBJ2-4; 8 nucleotides align to TRBD1. Near its end, the DNA agrees better with TRBJ2-5, so the J call may be wrong. The CDR3 sequence is 15 residues long. CDR1 and CDR2 (germline): SEHNR, FQNEAQ (reference sequence). The CDR3 DNA is TGTGCCAGCAGCGGACAGGGTATACTCCAAGAGACCCAGTACTTC. Translating it yields CASSGQGILQETQYF.

The CDR3 sequence: CASRTDTSTDTQYF. The CDR3 DNA is TGTGCCAGCCGGACAGATACTAGCACAGATACGCAGTATTTT. The chain links TRBV2 to TRBJ2-3; D is possibly TRBD1 (6 bases). This CDR3 spans 14 amino acids. The germline V and J ends were trimmed by 8 bases and 0 bases, with 12 bases remaining between them. Germline V gives CDR1 SNHLY, CDR2 FYNNEI.

The J gene is TRBJ2-7, the V gene TRBV6-6; perhaps TRBD1 as D (6 bases). The CDR3 runs to 15 residues. The germline V gene encodes CDR1 MNHNY and CDR2 SVGAGI (reference sequence). Trimming pared 0 bases from V and 4 bases from J, leaving 13 bases between. The CDR3 is CASSYSSRGGYEQYF. The CDR3 DNA reads as TGTGCCAGCAGTTACTCTTCCAGGGGCGGGTACGAGCAGTACTTC.

This clonotype was counted once. The genes are TRBV4-1 and TRBJ2-1; no clear D. V lost 1 base, J lost 5 bases, and 12 bases lay in between. Germline-derived CDR1 and CDR2 are MGHRA and YSYEKL. This CDR3 region has 15 residues. CDR3 DNA sequence: TGCGCCAGCAGCCAAGTGGTTGACGAAGACAATGAGCAGTTCTTC. It encodes CASSQVVDEDNEQFF.

CDR3 in DNA: TGTGCTACCCGGGAGGGGCAGCTATACACTGAAGCTTTCTTT. Encoded protein: CATREGQLYTEAFF. V gene TRBV6-6 combines with J gene TRBJ1-1; possible D gene TRBD1, 5 bases. The germline V gene encodes CDR1 MNHNY and CDR2 SVGAGI (reference sequence). The CDR3 runs 14 residues.

As to this clonotype: Compared with germline, one end of the junction differs, possibly owing to a read error. The chain has TRBV7-7 and TRBJ2-1, with D perhaps TRBD1 (6 bases). Looked up from germline, CDR1 is SSHAT and CDR2 is FNYEAQ (reference sequence). There are 14 residues in the CDR3. This chain's CDR3 is CASSFSQGTGEQVF. The CDR3 nucleotides read TGTGCTAGCAGCTTTTCACAGGGTACAGGCGAGCAGGTCTTC.

The V and J genes are TRBV27 and TRBJ2-5; TRBD1 matches at 10 bases. Germline CDR1 reads MNHEY; CDR2 reads SMNVEV (reference sequence). V was pared by 5 bases and J by 11 bases, with 17 bases of the junction left unmatched. This CDR3 spans 16 amino acids. CDR3 sequence: CASSTIRDRGSNEQYF. The DNA for the CDR3 is TGTGCCAGCAGTACCATCCGGGACAGGGGATCTAATGAGCAGTACTTC.

This chain joins TRBV20-1 and TRBJ2-1; D perhaps matches TRBD2 (6 bases). Per germline, CDR1 DFQATT and CDR2 SNEGSKA (reference sequence). The ends were cut back, 5 bases at V and 10 bases at J, with 18 bases in the middle. This CDR3 has 13 amino acids. Here the CDR3 reads CSAPLQSRGEQFF. The CDR3 DNA is TGCAGTGCTCCCTTGCAGAGCCGGGGGGAGCAGTTCTTC.

This clonotype was seen only a few times. This chain links TRBV20-1 with TRBJ1-1, with a possible D match to TRBD1 (5 bases). CDR3 length: 12 amino acids. Germline V lookup: CDR1 DFQATT, CDR2 SNEGSKA (reference sequence). V was clipped by 1 base and J by 7 bases, with 10 bases between them. The CDR3 loop is CSARGGVGEAFF. The CDR3 DNA reads TGCAGTGCTAGAGGGGGGGTGGGTGAAGCTTTCTTT.

Remarks on this clonotype: Mismatch with germline at one junction end may stem from a read error. The V call is TRBV20-1, the J call TRBJ2-7; D remains ambiguous. Germline V CDR1 and CDR2: DFQATT, SNEGSKA (reference sequence). This CDR3 has 12 amino acids. Here the CDR3 reads CSVRMDDYEQYF. The CDR3 bases are TGCAGTGTTAGAATGGATGACTACGAGCAGTACTTC.

The rearrangement joins TRBV20-1 to TRBJ2-1, with D hard to call. With 0 bases removed from V and 4 bases from J, the gap between germline ends came to 10 bases. The V gene's germline CDR1 is DFQATT and CDR2 SNEGSKA (reference sequence). The CDR3 contains 14 residues. The CDR3 DNA is TGCAGTGCTAGAGATTTAGGGCAGTACAATGAGCAGTTCTTC. Translating gives CSARDLGQYNEQFF.

The genes are TRBV4-2 and TRBJ2-1; weak D call: TRBD2 (6 bases). The CDR3 is 16 amino acids. V was trimmed by 0 bases and J by 8 bases, leaving 17 bases between them. Germline assignment: CDR1 LGHNA and CDR2 YNFKEQ. Here the CDR3 reads CASSQELGDWGDEQFF. In DNA form, the CDR3 reads TGTGCCAGCAGCCAAGAGTTAGGGGACTGGGGCGATGAGCAGTTCTTC.

The chain combines TRBV7-2 with TRBJ1-2; D ambiguous. The CDR3 totals 15 residues. Trimming removed 4 bases from V and 0 bases from J, with 12 bases in between. Germline V lookup: CDR1 SGHTA, CDR2 FQGNSA. CDR3 sequence (DNA): TGTGCCAGCAGCTCCACGACACGGCCTAACTATGGCTACACCTTC. Its translation is CASSSTTRPNYGYTF.

V usage is TRBV28 and J usage is TRBJ2-7; TRBD2 is a possible D gene (7 bases). The CDR3 runs 16 residues. V shed 5 bases and J shed 3 bases, with 20 bases lying between them. Germline lookup yields CDR1 MDHEN and CDR2 SYDVKM. For the CDR3, the DNA is TGTGCCAGCAGTGCCAGGGGTCTAGCGGAGAGCTACGAGCAGTACTTC. Translated: CASSARGLAESYEQYF.

This clonotype was seen more than once but under ten times. This chain connects TRBV25-1 to TRBJ2-3; possible D gene TRBD2, 6 bases. The germline V and J ends were trimmed by 11 bases and 1 base, with 13 bases remaining between them. Germline CDR1 is MGHDK and CDR2 is SYGVNS. This CDR3 comprises 13 residues. As DNA, the CDR3 is TGTGCCTTACAGCCTAGCGGCACAGATACGCAGTATTTT. It codes for CALQPSGTDTQYF. Drawing the rest from reference TRBV25-1 and TRBJ2-3, the complete variable domain is EADIYQTPRYLVIGTGKKITLECSQTMGHDKMYWYQQDPGMELHLIHYSYGVNSTEKGDLSSESTVSRIRTEHFPLTLESARPSHTSQYLCALQPSGTDTQYFGPGTRLTVL.

The chain links TRBV25-1 to TRBJ2-3; 13 bases are shared with TRBD2. The CDR3 extends over 15 amino acids. CDR1 and CDR2 from the germline V gene are MGHDK and SYGVNS. The trim removed 6 bases at V and 5 bases at J, leaving 5 bases unmatched. The CDR3: CASRGLAGERDTQYF. The CDR3 DNA reads TGTGCCAGCAGAGGACTAGCGGGGGAGAGAGATACGCAGTATTTT.

The V gene is TRBV12-3 or TRBV12-4, the J gene TRBJ1-6, with TRBD1 matching over 7 bases. V shed 5 bases, J shed 6 bases, and the junction held 7 bases outside the gene matches. The CDR3 has 15 residues. The CDR3 region is CASSLGTATNSPLHF. CDR3 DNA: TGTGCCAGCAGTCTCGGGACAGCTACTAATTCACCCCTCCACTTT.

The chain joins TRBV5-1 to TRBJ1-1; 7 bases are shared with TRBD1. The CDR3 has 14 residues. Germline values: CDR1 SGHRS, CDR2 YFSETQ. V dropped 5 bases and J dropped 5; count of bases not matched to a gene: 9. CDR3 loop: CASSADRVGTEAFF. The CDR3 DNA reads TGCGCCAGCAGTGCTGACAGGGTAGGGACTGAAGCTTTCTTT.

Only one count was recorded for this clonotype. J is TRBJ1-1 and V is TRBV7-2; TRBD1 matches at 7 bases. Trimming took 5 bases from V and 1 from J; bases not matched to a gene: 7. Germline V lookup: CDR1 SGHTA, CDR2 FQGNSA. The CDR3 is made up of 15 amino acids. The CDR3 spells CASSPKGDRNTEAFF. DNA of the CDR3: TGTGCCAGCAGCCCAAAAGGGGACAGGAACACTGAAGCTTTCTTT.